Listed below are T cell receptor beta chains from one sample, sequenced in a study of blood T cell repertoires in COVID-19. Profiling relied on immunoSEQ multiplex PCR, and the TCRdb table lists in-frame clones only, not all of them. This sample yields a few hundred thousand clones, of which roughly four fifths are seen a single time; 15% to 19% belongs to the top ten. The specimen sequenced was peripheral blood. These receptors were obtained from a person aged 70 to 85 with COVID-19, enrolled during active disease. The CDR3 runs from the conserved cysteine through the conserved F or W. The D gene is left open where the match is weak.

v_call	d_call	j_call	cdr3_aa
TRBV28	.	TRBJ2-2	CASRTGWVDGELFF
TRBV6-5	TRBD1	TRBJ1-3	CASREDRGNTIYF
TRBV21-1	.	TRBJ1-5	CASSIVGGIQGAGQPQHF
TRBV4-3	.	TRBJ1-6	CASSQDGAQGLRALHF
TRBV16	.	TRBJ2-7	CASSQYGITYEQYF
TRBV14	.	TRBJ2-6	CASSHLRLSSGANVLTF
TRBV28	.	TRBJ1-1	CASRPTGNTEAFF
TRBV28	.	TRBJ1-1	CASSPIYTGSRNTEAFF
TRBV7-3	TRBD2	TRBJ2-3	CASSPGLAGITDTQYF
TRBV7-2	TRBD2	TRBJ2-3	CASSLALGSGGAPDTQYF
TRBV28	TRBD2	TRBJ2-7	CASSLVAGGPGEQYF
TRBV18	TRBD1	TRBJ1-2	CASSPTQAGTGGVGGYTF
TRBV2	TRBD2	TRBJ2-1	CASSWTSGSNEQFF
TRBV5-5	TRBD1	TRBJ2-2	CASSLEQGKNTGELFF
TRBV3-1/TRBV3-2	.	TRBJ2-5	CASSQVEGETQYF
TRBV5-8	TRBD1	TRBJ1-5	CASSWNVGTDNNQPQHF
TRBV28	TRBD1	TRBJ2-7	CASKGGADQPEQYF
TRBV5-1	TRBD1	TRBJ1-6	CASSLGLQGASSPLHF
TRBV2	.	TRBJ2-3	CASSGTIDTQYF
TRBV29-1	.	TRBJ1-1	CSVSSQPGDTEAFF
TRBV4-1	TRBD1	TRBJ2-3	CASSQDPAGGFADTQYF
TRBV19	TRBD1	TRBJ2-2	CATATGSNTGELFF
TRBV7-9	.	TRBJ2-3	CASSSARHPPTDTQYF
TRBV24-1	.	TRBJ2-2	CATREFANTGELFF
TRBV6-5	.	TRBJ1-1	CASSYSSLTFTEAFF
TRBV11-2	.	TRBJ2-5	CASSSGVVWGQETQYF
TRBV29-1	.	TRBJ2-3	CSAIGRDTDTQYF
TRBV5-1	TRBD1	TRBJ2-7	CASSLEGQGLYEQYF
TRBV30	TRBD2	TRBJ2-1	CAWSPPGLAPFF
TRBV27	.	TRBJ1-1	CASSPLATGIVLGTEAFF
TRBV19	.	TRBJ2-7	CASSIAPPSEQYF
TRBV5-1	.	TRBJ1-2	CASSLIESNYGYTF